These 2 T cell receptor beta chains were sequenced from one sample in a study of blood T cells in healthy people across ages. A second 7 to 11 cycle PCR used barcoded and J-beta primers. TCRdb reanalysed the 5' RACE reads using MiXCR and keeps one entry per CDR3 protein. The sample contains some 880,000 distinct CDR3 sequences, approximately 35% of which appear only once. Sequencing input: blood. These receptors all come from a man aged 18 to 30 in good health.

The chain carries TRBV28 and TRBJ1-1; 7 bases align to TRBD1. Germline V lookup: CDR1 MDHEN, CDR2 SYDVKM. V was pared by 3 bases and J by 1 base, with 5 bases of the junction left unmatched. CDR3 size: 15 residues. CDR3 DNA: TGTGCCAGCAGTTTCCTAGGGGGCCCGAACACTGAAGCTTTCTTT. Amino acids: CASSFLGGPNTEAFF.

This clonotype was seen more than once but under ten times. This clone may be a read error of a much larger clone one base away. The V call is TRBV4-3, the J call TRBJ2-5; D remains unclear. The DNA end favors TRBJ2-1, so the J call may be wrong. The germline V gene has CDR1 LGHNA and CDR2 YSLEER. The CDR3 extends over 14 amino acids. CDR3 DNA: TGCGCCAGCAGCCAAGATCCCGAGGAAGAGACCCAGTTCTTC. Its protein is CASSQDPEEETQFF.